This TCR beta chain was retrieved from a study of T cell changes during pregnancy in multiple sclerosis. Libraries were prepared by immunoSEQ multiplex PCR; TCRdb keeps only in-frame clonotypes and omits some of them. This sample has tens of thousands of clones, with 85% to 90% found just once. Germline V gives CDR1 MNHNS, CDR2 SASEGT. Trimming took off 1 base at V and 5 bases at J, with 8 bases between the two ends. The CDR3 runs 13 residues. Material for sequencing was peripheral blood from another person, used as feeder cells. The TCR comes from a human donor whose cells served as feeder cells for cultures in a pregnancy study. The chain has TRBV6-1 and TRBJ1-2; D call uncertain. CDR3 region: CASSEGAEYGYTF. CDR3 nucleotides: TGTGCCAGCAGTGAAGGTGCGGAGTATGGCTACACCTTC.